Shown below are 3 T cell receptor beta chains from a single sample sequenced in a study of PD-L1 blockade in urothelial cancer. Libraries were prepared by immunoSEQ multiplex PCR; TCRdb keeps only in-frame clonotypes and omits some of them. The sample lists roughly 54,000 clones; around 88% were seen once. Time point meaning: pretreatment peripheral blood. The sequenced sample was PBMCs, obtained around atezolizumab (anti-PD-L1) treatment. The receptors shown here come from a woman aged 55-75 years with urothelial cancer.

This rearrangement joins TRBV6-5 to TRBJ1-1; no clear D. The CDR3 is 13 amino acids. The germline CDR1 and CDR2 sequences are MNHEY and SVGAGI. V was cut by 5 bases and J by 3 bases, with 10 bases left in between. CDR3 in DNA: TGTGCCAGCAGTACCCCGGTCGACACTGAAGCTTTCTTT. It encodes CASSTPVDTEAFF.

V is TRBV11-2 and J is TRBJ2-5, with TRBD1 as a possible D gene (6 bases). V was cut by 6 bases and J by 3 bases, with 17 bases left in between. The CDR3 is 15 residues long. The germline CDR1 and CDR2 sequences are SGHAT and FQNNGV. The DNA of the CDR3 is TGTGCCAGCAGTTACACCAGGGGCCCGAAAGAGACCCAGTACTTC. This gives the protein CASSYTRGPKETQYF.

The rearrangement joins TRBV27 to TRBJ1-1, with D possibly matching TRBD1 (6 bases). The CDR3 consists of 13 residues. Deletions cut 4 bases from V and 6 bases from J, with 12 bases between. Looked up from germline, CDR1 is MNHEY and CDR2 is SMNVEV (reference sequence). This CDR3 reads CASSSRGRAEAFF. Here the CDR3 DNA reads TGTGCCAGCAGTTCCAGGGGTAGGGCTGAAGCTTTCTTT.